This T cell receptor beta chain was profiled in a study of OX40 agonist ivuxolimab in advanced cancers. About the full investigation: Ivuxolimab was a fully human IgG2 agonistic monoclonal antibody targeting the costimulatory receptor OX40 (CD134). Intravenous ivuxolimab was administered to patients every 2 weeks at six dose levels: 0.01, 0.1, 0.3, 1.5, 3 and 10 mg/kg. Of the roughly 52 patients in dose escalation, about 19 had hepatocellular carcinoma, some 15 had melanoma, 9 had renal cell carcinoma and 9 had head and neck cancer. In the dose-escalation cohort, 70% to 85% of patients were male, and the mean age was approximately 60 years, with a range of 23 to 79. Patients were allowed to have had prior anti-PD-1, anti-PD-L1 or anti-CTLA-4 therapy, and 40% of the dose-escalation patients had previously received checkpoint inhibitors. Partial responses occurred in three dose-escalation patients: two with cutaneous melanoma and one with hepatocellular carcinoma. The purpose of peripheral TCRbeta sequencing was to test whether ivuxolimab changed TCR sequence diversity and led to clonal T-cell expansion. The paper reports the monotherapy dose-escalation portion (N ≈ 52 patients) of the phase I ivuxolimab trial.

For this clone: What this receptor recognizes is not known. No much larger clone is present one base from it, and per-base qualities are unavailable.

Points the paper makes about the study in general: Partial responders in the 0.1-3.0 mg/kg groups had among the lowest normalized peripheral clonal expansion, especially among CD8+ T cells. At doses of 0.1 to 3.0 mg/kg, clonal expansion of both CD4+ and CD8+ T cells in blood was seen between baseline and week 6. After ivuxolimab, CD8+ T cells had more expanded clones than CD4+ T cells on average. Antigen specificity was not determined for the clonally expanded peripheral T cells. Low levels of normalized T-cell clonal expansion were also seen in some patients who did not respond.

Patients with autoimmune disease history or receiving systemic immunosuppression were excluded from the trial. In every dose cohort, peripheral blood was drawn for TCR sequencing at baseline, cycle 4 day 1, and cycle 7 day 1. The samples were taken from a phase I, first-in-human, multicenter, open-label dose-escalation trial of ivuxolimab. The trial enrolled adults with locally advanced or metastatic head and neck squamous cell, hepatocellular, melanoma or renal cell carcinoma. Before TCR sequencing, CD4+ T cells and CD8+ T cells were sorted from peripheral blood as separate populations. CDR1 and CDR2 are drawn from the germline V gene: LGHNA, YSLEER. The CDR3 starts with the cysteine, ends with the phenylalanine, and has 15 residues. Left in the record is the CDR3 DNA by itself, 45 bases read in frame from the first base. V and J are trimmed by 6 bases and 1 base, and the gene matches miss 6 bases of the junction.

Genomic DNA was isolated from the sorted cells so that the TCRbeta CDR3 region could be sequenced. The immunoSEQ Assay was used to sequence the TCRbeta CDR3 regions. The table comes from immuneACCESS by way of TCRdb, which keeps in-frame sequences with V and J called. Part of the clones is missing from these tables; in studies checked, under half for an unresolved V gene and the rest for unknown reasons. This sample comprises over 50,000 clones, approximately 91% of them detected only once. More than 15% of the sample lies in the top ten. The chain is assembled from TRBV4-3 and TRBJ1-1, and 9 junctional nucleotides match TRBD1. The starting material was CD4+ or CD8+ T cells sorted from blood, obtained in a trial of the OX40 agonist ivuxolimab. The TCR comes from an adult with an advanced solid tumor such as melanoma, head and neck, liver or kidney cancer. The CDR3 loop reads CASSWGQGGNTEAFF. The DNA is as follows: TGCGCCAGCAGTTGGGGACAGGGAGGGAACACTGAAGCTTTCTTT.